The source of this T cell receptor beta chain is a study of blood T cells in healthy people across ages. V lost 5 bases to trimming and J lost 3 bases, with 16 bases between them. CDR1 is ENHRY and CDR2 is SYGVKD in the germline V gene. CDR3 length equals 15 residues. A second PCR, run for roughly 7 to 12 cycles, used a sample-barcoded 5' primer plus a J-beta primer mix. Each cDNA molecule was tagged by a template-switch adaptor with 12 random nucleotides. TCRdb passed the 5' RACE reads through MiXCR, listing each CDR3 protein once. In the table there are around 1.5 million distinct CDR3 sequences, about 31% of which are singletons. Study results and caveats: CMV status of donors was not determined, possibly confounding expanded clonotype changes. Comparison with aged donors showed that long-lived donors had more naive CD4+ cells and higher diversity.

The authors extracted at least 5 micrograms of total RNA per sample. Regarding this clonotype: What it binds is unknown.

The V call is TRBV10-3, the J call TRBJ1-1, with D hard to call. This receptor was identified in a woman aged 25 to 39 in good health. Sequencing used blood. The CDR3 DNA sequence: TGTGCCATCAGTACATCGCCCGAGGGCCACACTGAAGCTTTCTTT. Residues: CAISTSPEGHTEAFF.